Listed below are T cell receptor beta chains from one sample, sequenced in a study of blood T cell repertoires in COVID-19. Produced via immunoSEQ multiplex PCR; TCRdb's table is partial and in-frame only. The table shows 100,000 or so clones, with about 77% occurring only once. The sample consisted of peripheral blood. The receptors shown here come from a man between 65 and 85 years old with active or convalescent COVID-19. Both conserved end residues are trimmed from each CDR3.

j_call,v_call,cdr3_aa
TRBJ2-7,TRBV6-4,ASSGRGYEQY
TRBJ1-3,TRBV19,ASSISAGNTIY
TRBJ1-1,TRBV6-5,ASRTITGLTEAF
TRBJ2-7,TRBV7-9,ASSRRQAYEQY
TRBJ2-7,TRBV29-1,SVEALGEGQGLEQY
TRBJ2-3,TRBV5-4,ASSLRLTSGGSTDTQY
TRBJ2-7,TRBV7-8,ASSSARGSIYYEQY
TRBJ2-7,TRBV5-4,ASSLDGGGVDEQY
TRBJ2-7,TRBV6-2/TRBV6-3,ASSYSRARDYEQY
TRBJ2-7,TRBV5-6,ASSWNRDTD
TRBJ2-7,TRBV15,ATSREQNEQY
TRBJ2-2,TRBV6-5,ASTGTSSSTGELF
TRBJ1-3,TRBV2,ASSGGLPAGNTIY
TRBJ2-3,TRBV6-2/TRBV6-3,ASSYGLAGRTDTQY
TRBJ1-4,TRBV9,ASSVEGFANEKLF
TRBJ2-1,TRBV2,ASSEMGGSYNEQF
TRBJ1-5,TRBV7-8,ASSYQGSAQPQH
TRBJ2-2,TRBV5-6,ASSLWAGANTGELF
TRBJ2-7,TRBV7-9,ASSFGLHYEQY
TRBJ2-5,TRBV6-2/TRBV6-3,ASSQLETQY
TRBJ1-1,TRBV5-1,ASSLERGLNTEAF
TRBJ2-3,TRBV27,ASKGYQRSGTDTQY